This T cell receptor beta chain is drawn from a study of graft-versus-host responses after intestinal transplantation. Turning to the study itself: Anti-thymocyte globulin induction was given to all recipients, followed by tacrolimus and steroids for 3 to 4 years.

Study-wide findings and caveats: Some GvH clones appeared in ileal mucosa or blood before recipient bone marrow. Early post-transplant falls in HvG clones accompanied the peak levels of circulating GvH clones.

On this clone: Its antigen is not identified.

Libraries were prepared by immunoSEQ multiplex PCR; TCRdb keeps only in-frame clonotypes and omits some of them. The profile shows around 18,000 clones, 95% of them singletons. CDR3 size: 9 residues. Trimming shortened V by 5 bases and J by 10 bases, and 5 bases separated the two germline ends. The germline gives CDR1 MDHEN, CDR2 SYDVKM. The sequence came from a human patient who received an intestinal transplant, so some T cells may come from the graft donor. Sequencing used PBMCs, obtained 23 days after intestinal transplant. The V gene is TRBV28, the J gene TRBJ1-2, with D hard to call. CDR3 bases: TGTGCCAGCAGTCAGCCCTACACCTTC. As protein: CASSQPYTF.